A selection of T cell receptor beta chains follows, all from one sample in a study of blood T cell repertoires in COVID-19. The protocol was immunoSEQ multiplex PCR, while the TCRdb copy is restricted to in-frame clones and leaves out a portion. The sample consists of about 190,000 clones, around nine tenths of them appearing once. Specimen: peripheral blood. These receptors originate from a woman between 40 and 50 years old who had recovered from COVID-19. CDR3s include the opening cysteine and the closing phenylalanine or tryptophan. D genes are given only for firm matches. Some rows have no size entry. The others give once, few or many, or a class for an expanded clone.

v_call	d_call	j_call	clone_size	cdr3_aa	cdr3_nt
TRBV2	-	TRBJ2-1	-	CASIRGRTEQFF	TGTGCCAGCATCAGGGGACGCACTGAGCAGTTCTTC
TRBV19	TRBD1	TRBJ2-7	-	CASSKTGAVSSYEQYF	TGTGCCAGTAGCAAGACAGGGGCCGTTTCCTCCTACGAGCAGTACTTC
TRBV6-2/TRBV6-3	-	TRBJ2-3	-	CASTPGASTDTQYF	TGTGCCAGCACCCCGGGGGCTAGCACAGATACGCAGTATTTT
TRBV4-1	-	TRBJ2-1	-	CASSRELALTYNEQFF	TGCGCCAGCAGCCGAGAGCTAGCGCTTACCTACAATGAGCAGTTCTTC
TRBV7-7	TRBD2	TRBJ2-1	once	CASSPGLASGSNEQFF	TGTGCCAGCAGCCCGGGTTTAGCTAGCGGGAGCAATGAGCAGTTCTTC
TRBV6-5	-	TRBJ1-2	-	CASRDTFYGYTF	TGTGCCAGCAGGGACACCTTCTATGGCTACACCTTC
TRBV15	-	TRBJ1-2	-	CATSITPGGANYGYTF	TGTGCCACCAGCATCACGCCCGGGGGAGCTAACTATGGCTACACCTTC
TRBV15	-	TRBJ2-3	few	CATSSMTDTQYF	TGTGCCACCAGCAGCATGACAGATACGCAGTATTTT
TRBV5-6	-	TRBJ2-7	once	CASSLYGEQYF	TGTGCCAGCAGCCTCTACGGTGAGCAGTACTTC
TRBV19	TRBD1	TRBJ1-6	-	CASSWTGDSPLHF	TGTGCCAGTAGTTGGACAGGGGACTCACCCCTCCACTTT
TRBV19	-	TRBJ2-3	-	CASSPGQTSTDTQYF	TGTGCCAGTAGTCCCGGACAGACTAGCACAGATACGCAGTATTTT
TRBV27	-	TRBJ1-1	few	CASSQGVWGENTEAFF	TGTGCCAGCAGTCAGGGAGTCTGGGGGGAGAACACTGAAGCTTTCTTT
TRBV5-6	TRBD1	TRBJ2-7	-	CASRGGQVDVYEQYF	TGTGCCAGCAGAGGAGGACAGGTCGACGTTTACGAGCAGTACTTC
TRBV18	TRBD1	TRBJ1-2	once	CASSPPSQGSYGYTF	TGTGCCAGCTCACCACCTTCACAGGGGAGCTATGGCTACACCTTC
TRBV20-1	TRBD2	TRBJ2-7	-	CSASDTSGTPYEQYF	TGCAGTGCTAGTGACACTAGCGGGACACCTTACGAGCAGTACTTC
TRBV5-6	TRBD1	TRBJ2-5	-	CASSAVTRGTGRETQYF	TGTGCCAGCAGCGCGGTAACCCGAGGGACAGGTAGAGAGACCCAGTACTTC
TRBV9	TRBD2	TRBJ2-7	-	CASSVATSGRANFAHEQYF	TGTGCCAGCAGCGTAGCTACGAGCGGGAGGGCCAACTTCGCCCACGAGCAGTACTTC
TRBV18	TRBD1	TRBJ2-5	-	CASSRQGSHQETQYF	TGTGCCAGCTCAAGACAGGGATCCCACCAAGAGACCCAGTACTTC
TRBV18	-	TRBJ2-2	-	CASSPAGQTGELFF	TGTGCCAGCTCACCAGCAGGACAGACCGGGGAGCTGTTTTTT
TRBV15	-	TRBJ2-3	-	CATSMGLKDTQYF	TGTGCCACCAGCATGGGACTCAAAGATACGCAGTATTTT
TRBV10-3	-	TRBJ2-3	once	CATRDSRIADTQYF	TGTGCCACGAGGGACTCGAGGATCGCAGATACGCAGTATTTT
TRBV10-3	-	TRBJ1-1	-	CAISESTRTEAFF	TGTGCCATCAGTGAGTCGACGAGGACTGAAGCTTTCTTT
TRBV29-1	TRBD2	TRBJ2-7	once	CSVDSPPNPAGAYEQYF	TGCAGCGTTGATAGCCCCCCAAATCCGGCGGGAGCGTACGAGCAGTACTTC
TRBV6-5	-	TRBJ2-2	once	CASSYSWSSGELFF	TGTGCCAGCAGTTACTCCTGGAGTTCCGGGGAGCTGTTTTTT
TRBV23-1	TRBD1	TRBJ1-4	-	CASSQFIGTGKNNEKLFF	TGCGCCAGCAGTCAATTTATTGGGACAGGGAAGAACAATGAAAAACTGTTTTTT
TRBV9	-	TRBJ1-2	-	CASSLHRGDYGYTF	TGTGCCAGCAGCCTCCACCGGGGGGACTATGGCTACACCTTC
TRBV2	-	TRBJ1-5	-	CASRWGLQGNQPQHF	TGTGCCAGCAGGTGGGGACTGCAAGGCAATCAGCCCCAGCATTTT
TRBV30	-	TRBJ1-6	once	CAYRLGANNSPLHF	TGTGCCTACCGATTGGGGGCAAATAATTCACCCCTCCACTTT
TRBV19	-	TRBJ2-5	-	CASSGGADHQETQYF	TGTGCCAGTAGTGGAGGGGCCGACCACCAAGAGACCCAGTACTTC
TRBV10-3	TRBD2	TRBJ2-2	-	CAIGAGGPNTGELFF	TGTGCCATTGGAGCGGGAGGTCCGAACACCGGGGAGCTGTTTTTT
TRBV18	TRBD2	TRBJ2-4	-	CASSRSREGNIQYF	TGTGCCAGCTCGCGGTCGCGGGAGGGGAACATTCAGTACTTC
TRBV6-5	-	TRBJ1-3	-	CASSTGLRGNTIYF	TGTGCCAGCAGTACAGGTTTACGTGGAAACACCATATATTTT
TRBV2	-	TRBJ2-7	-	CASSEPGQGDSGSRDSVHYEQYF	TGTGCCAGCAGCGAGCCGGGACAGGGAGATAGCGGGAGTAGGGACTCGGTACACTACGAGCAGTACTTC
TRBV19	-	TRBJ2-3	-	CASSIDQWFTDTQYF	TGTGCCAGTAGTATAGATCAGTGGTTCACAGATACGCAGTATTTT
TRBV4-1	-	TRBJ1-1	-	CASSQDASEAFF	TGCGCCAGCAGCCAAGACGCGTCTGAAGCTTTCTTT
TRBV25-1	TRBD1	TRBJ2-3	-	CASSDGTVVNTQYF	TGTGCCAGCAGTGATGGGACAGTCGTTAATACGCAGTATTTT
TRBV28	TRBD1	TRBJ1-5	-	CASRLTGLVSNQPQHF	TGTGCCAGCAGATTGACAGGGTTGGTGAGCAATCAGCCCCAGCATTTT
TRBV6-5	TRBD1	TRBJ1-2	once	CASSRDRVGYGYTF	TGTGCCAGCAGTCGGGACAGGGTGGGCTATGGCTACACCTTC
TRBV28	TRBD1	TRBJ2-7	-	CASKPGTGAHEQYF	TGTGCCAGCAAGCCAGGGACAGGGGCTCACGAGCAGTACTTC
TRBV7-9	TRBD1	TRBJ1-2	-	CASSPPGQGASGYTF	TGTGCCAGCAGCCCCCCGGGACAGGGGGCAAGTGGCTACACCTTC
TRBV15	-	TRBJ2-4	-	CATSRGQGLDRIQYF	TGTGCCACCAGCAGGGGGCAGGGCCTGGATCGCATTCAGTACTTC
TRBV15	TRBD1	TRBJ1-1	-	CATSRDWDSLRAFF	TGTGCCACCAGCAGAGATTGGGACAGTCTGAGGGCTTTCTTT
TRBV19	TRBD2	TRBJ2-1	-	CASSFGTSGNEQFF	TGTGCCAGTAGTTTCGGGACTAGCGGCAATGAGCAGTTCTTC
TRBV9	-	TRBJ1-6	-	CASSQGGSPLHF	TGTGCCAGCAGCCAAGGGGGTTCACCCCTCCACTTT
TRBV19	TRBD2	TRBJ2-1	-	CASKLGLESYNEQFF	TGTGCCAGTAAGCTTGGACTAGAATCTTACAATGAGCAGTTCTTC
TRBV7-3	-	TRBJ2-7	-	CASSLNRGFAYEQYF	TGTGCCAGCAGCTTAAATCGGGGGTTCGCCTACGAGCAGTACTTC
TRBV2	TRBD1	TRBJ2-6	-	CASSDLRGRDPSGANVLTF	TGTGCCAGCAGTGATCTCAGGGGGCGAGACCCCTCTGGGGCCAACGTCCTGACTTTC
TRBV2	TRBD2	TRBJ2-1	-	CASRGGPRANEQFF	TGTGCCAGCCGGGGGGGGCCTCGGGCCAATGAGCAGTTCTTC
TRBV30	TRBD1	TRBJ2-3	-	CAWGRTGSDTQYF	TGTGCCTGGGGCCGGACAGGGTCAGATACGCAGTATTTT
TRBV5-1	-	TRBJ1-3	-	CASSLAPGNSGNTIYF	TGCGCCAGCAGCTTGGCCCCGGGAAACTCTGGAAACACCATATATTTT
TRBV11-2	TRBD2	TRBJ2-7	-	CASSPRLATAYEQYF	TGTGCCAGCAGCCCCCGACTAGCGACCGCCTACGAGCAGTACTTC